Sequencing of this T cell receptor beta chain was carried out in a study of regulatory T cells in long-lasting Graves disease. Looking at the study overall: Over-5-year antithyroid drug use with positive TSH receptor antibodies defined persistent Graves' disease in the study.

Time point given: persistent/refractory GD, antithyroid drugs over 5 years with positive TRAb. RNA from PBMCs was the source of the TCR library. There are 13 residues in the CDR3. V lost 6 bases to trimming and J lost 8 bases; unmatched junction nucleotides: 4. Germline CDR1 reads SGHRS; CDR2 reads YFSETQ. The authors built TCR beta libraries using iRepertoire HTBI primers and Arm-PCR of CDR3 regions. MiXCR, run by TCRdb on the multiplex PCR reads, gives a single entry per CDR3 protein. This sample has roughly 450,000 distinct CDR3 sequences, with about 20% found just once. Study findings and constraints: Public clonotype sharing was higher in persistent than newly diagnosed patients. Persistent disease samples used TRBV28, TRBJ1-2 and TRBJ2-5 preferentially. Persistent Graves' patients possessed reduced TCR diversity relative to recently diagnosed ones.

This clonotype was counted at least ten times. No antigen is known for it. Sample: peripheral blood mononuclear cells (PBMCs), taken when the disease was refractory, from a patient treated with antithyroid drugs. This TCR was sampled from a female donor with Graves disease. The chain recombines TRBV5-1 with TRBJ1-6, with 8 bases aligning to TRBD1. The CDR3 sequence: CASTGQGDSPLHF. The CDR3, as DNA: TGCGCCAGCACCGGACAGGGAGATTCACCCCTCCACTTT. Supplemented by reference TRBV5-1 and TRBJ1-6, the full variable domain reads KAGVTQTPRYLIKTRGQQVTLSCSPISGHRSVSWYQQTPGQGLQFLFEYFSETQRNKGNFPGRFSGRQFSNSRSEMNVSTLELGDSALYLCASTGQGDSPLHFGNGTRLTVT.